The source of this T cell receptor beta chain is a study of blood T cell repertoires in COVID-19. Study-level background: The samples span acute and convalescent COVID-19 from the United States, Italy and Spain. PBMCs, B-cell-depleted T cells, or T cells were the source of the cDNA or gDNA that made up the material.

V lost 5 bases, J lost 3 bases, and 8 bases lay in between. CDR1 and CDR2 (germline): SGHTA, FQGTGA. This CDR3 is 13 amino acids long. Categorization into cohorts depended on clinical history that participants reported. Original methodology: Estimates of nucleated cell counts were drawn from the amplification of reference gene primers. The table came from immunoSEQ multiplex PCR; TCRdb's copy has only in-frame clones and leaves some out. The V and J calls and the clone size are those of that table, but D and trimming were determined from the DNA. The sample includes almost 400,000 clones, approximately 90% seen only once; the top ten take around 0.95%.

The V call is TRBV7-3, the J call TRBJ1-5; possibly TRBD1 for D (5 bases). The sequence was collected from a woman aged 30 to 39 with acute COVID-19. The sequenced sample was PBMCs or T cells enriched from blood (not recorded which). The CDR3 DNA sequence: TGTGCCAGCAGCGCAGGGTTCAATCAGCCCCAGCATTTT. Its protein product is CASSAGFNQPQHF.